This passage covers 18 T cell receptor beta chains from one sample sequenced in a study of technical replicates of blood from a handful of donors. Assay used: immunoSEQ multiplex PCR; TCRdb lists only in-frame clones, some missing. The table records about 59,000 clones, roughly 93% of them present only once. The sequencing sample was made of PBMCs. The receptors here all came from a human donor in good health. Some clones in this sample may be carry-over from other donors' samples.

The genes are TRBV7-2 and TRBJ2-7, with D possibly TRBD1 on 6 matching bases. The ends were cut back, 1 base at V and 3 bases at J, with 10 bases in the middle. The CDR3 sequence is 14 residues long. CDR1 is SGHTA and CDR2 is FQGNSA in the germline V gene. The CDR3 DNA follows: TGTGCCAGCAGCTTAGACAGGGTCCACTACGAGCAGTACTTC. Protein product: CASSLDRVHYEQYF. Filled out from reference TRBV7-2 and TRBJ2-7, the complete variable domain reads GAGVSQSPSNKVTEKGKDVELRCDPISGHTALYWYRQSLGQGLEFLIYFQGNSAPDKSGLPSDRFSAERTGGSVSTLTIQRTQQEDSAVYLCASSLDRVHYEQYFGPGTRLTVT.

The chain uses TRBV6-4 and TRBJ2-7; D remains unclear. The CDR3 is 15 residues long. V was trimmed by 0 bases and J by 0 bases, leaving 9 bases between them. CDR1 and CDR2 (germline): MRHNA, SNTAGT. This chain's CDR3 is CASSDSMADSYEQYF. The CDR3 DNA reads TGTGCCAGCAGTGACTCGATGGCCGACTCCTACGAGCAGTACTTC.

This clone was found once. V usage is TRBV5-1 and J usage is TRBJ2-7, with TRBD1 identical over 7 bases. The CDR3 consists of 15 residues. Germline V gene sequence: CDR1 SGHRS, CDR2 YFSETQ. The V and J ends lost 3 bases and 5 bases, in that order; junction bases with no gene match: 11. The CDR3 here is CASSSGTDFDHEQYF. CDR3 DNA sequence: TGCGCCAGCAGCTCAGGGACAGACTTCGACCACGAGCAGTACTTC.

Here the CDR3 reads CASSHGTGGEKLFF. As DNA, the CDR3 is TGTGCCAGCAGCCACGGGACAGGGGGAGAAAAACTGTTTTTT. The rearrangement links TRBV4-2 to TRBJ1-4; 11 bases map to TRBD1. The germline V gene encodes CDR1 LGHNA and CDR2 YNFKEQ. Trimming took 3 bases from V and 8 from J; bases not matched to a gene: 2. The CDR3 length is 14 residues.

V gene TRBV7-2 combines with J gene TRBJ1-5, with D hard to call. The germline CDR1 and CDR2 sequences are SGHTA and FQGNSA. The length of the CDR3 is 13 residues. V was clipped by 0 bases and J by 8 bases, with 8 bases between them. In nucleotides, the CDR3 is TGTGCCAGCAGCTTAGCCGGGAAAAAGCCCCAGCATTTT. As protein: CASSLAGKKPQHF.

This chain uses TRBV27 with TRBJ1-1; 7 positions agree with TRBD1. The V gene's germline CDR1 is MNHEY and CDR2 SMNVEV (reference sequence). The CDR3 consists of 16 residues. Losses at the gene ends were 1 base for V and 3 bases for J; bases not matched to a gene: 8. The CDR3 DNA is TGTGCCAGCAGTTTATATTTGACAGGGACGGACACTGAAGCTTTCTTT. Translated, it gives CASSLYLTGTDTEAFF.

This chain links TRBV14 with TRBJ1-3; D is uncertain. V lost 1 base to trimming and J lost 11 bases, with 6 bases between them. CDR1 and CDR2 (germline): SGHDN, FVKESK. The CDR3 length is 11 residues. CDR3 in amino acids: CASSQAEAIYF. CDR3 bases: TGTGCCAGCAGCCAAGCGGAGGCCATATATTTT.

As concerns this clone: The sample contains more than one DNA sequence encoding this CDR3. This chain connects TRBV5-1 to TRBJ1-4; D uncertain. Trimming took 0 bases from V and 4 from J, leaving 7 bases between them. The CDR3 is 14 residues long. Germline CDR1 reads SGHRS; CDR2 reads YFSETQ. CDR3 amino acids: CASSLDSRNEKLFF. For the CDR3, the DNA is TGCGCCAGCAGCTTGGACAGCCGTAATGAAAAACTGTTTTTT. Variable domain in full (rest from reference TRBV5-1 and TRBJ1-4): KAGVTQTPRYLIKTRGQQVTLSCSPISGHRSVSWYQQTPGQGLQFLFEYFSETQRNKGNFPGRFSGRQFSNSRSEMNVSTLELGDSALYLCASSLDSRNEKLFFGSGTQLSVL.

V usage is TRBV4-1 and J usage is TRBJ2-2; D gene unclear. CDR1 and CDR2 from the germline V gene are MGHRA and YSYEKL. Deletions cut 0 bases from V and 3 bases from J, with 11 bases between. CDR3 size: 16 residues. DNA for the CDR3: TGCGCCAGCAGCCAAGATTCAAGCAGGTACACCGGGGAGCTGTTTTTT. Its protein is CASSQDSSRYTGELFF.

V gene TRBV6-5 combines with J gene TRBJ1-5; D possibly corresponds to TRBD1 (6 bases). Trimming stripped 5 bases from V and 2 bases from J, with 10 bases between. The CDR3 is 14 amino acids. The V gene's germline CDR1 is MNHEY and CDR2 SVGAGI. The CDR3 here is CASSAGAGNQPQHF. CDR3 sequence (DNA): TGTGCCAGCAGTGCAGGGGCTGGCAATCAGCCCCAGCATTTT.

V gene TRBV7-9 combines with J gene TRBJ2-2; TRBD1 agrees at 8 bases. CDR1 is SEHNR and CDR2 is FQNEAQ in the germline V gene (reference sequence). This CDR3 has 17 amino acids. Trimming took 3 bases from V and 3 from J; bases not matched to a gene: 9. The CDR3 sequence is CASSLLDDRGHTGELFF. The CDR3 DNA sequence: TGTGCCAGCAGCTTGCTCGACGACAGGGGTCACACCGGGGAGCTGTTTTTT.

The chain recombines TRBV5-6 with TRBJ1-1; possible D gene TRBD1, 6 bases. In germline, CDR1 is SGHDT, CDR2 YYEEEE. Trimming shortened V by 1 base and J by 5 bases, and 12 bases separated the two germline ends. This CDR3 contains 14 residues. CDR3: CASSLSGGSTEAFF. CDR3 bases: TGTGCCAGCAGCTTGTCGGGGGGCTCGACTGAAGCTTTCTTT.

The chain is built from TRBV9 and TRBJ1-2; a possible D gene is TRBD1 (5 bases). The CDR3 is 13 residues long. Trimming stripped 0 bases from V and 6 bases from J, with 9 bases between. The germline gives CDR1 SGDLS, CDR2 YYNGEE. In nucleotides, the CDR3 is TGTGCCAGCAGCGTAGCTGCGACAGATGGCTACACCTTC. It is translated as CASSVAATDGYTF.

The chain recombines TRBV9 with TRBJ2-1; TRBD1 agrees at 8 bases. The CDR3 runs to 16 residues. After removal of 0 bases from V and 2 bases from J, the junction contained 4 bases not matched to a gene. Germline assignment: CDR1 SGDLS and CDR2 YYNGEE. The CDR3: CASSVGQGSAYNEQFF. CDR3 nucleotides: TGTGCCAGCAGCGTAGGACAGGGGTCCGCCTACAATGAGCAGTTCTTC.

The chain carries TRBV6-1 and TRBJ2-7; 7 bases align to TRBD1. The CDR3 is made up of 15 amino acids. Germline CDR1 reads MNHNS; CDR2 reads SASEGT. Trimming cost V 1 base and J 0 bases; bases outside gene matches: 3. The CDR3 reads CASSEGTGSSYEQYF. CDR3 sequence (DNA): TGTGCCAGCAGTGAAGGGACAGGAAGCTCCTACGAGCAGTACTTC.

This clone appeared once. V is TRBV5-5 and J is TRBJ1-3; D may be TRBD1 (5 bases). Trimming took 0 bases from V and 2 from J, leaving 12 bases between them. Looked up from germline, CDR1 is SGHKS and CDR2 is YYEKEE (reference sequence). The CDR3 loop spans 16 amino acids. The CDR3 DNA follows: TGTGCCAGCAGCTTGGGTCTAGGGGCGGCTGGAAACACCATATATTTT. Protein sequence: CASSLGLGAAGNTIYF. The complete variable domain, with remaining parts taken from reference TRBV5-5 and TRBJ1-3, reads DAGVTQSPTHLIKTRGQQVTLRCSPISGHKSVSWYQQVLGQGPQFIFQYYEKEERGRGNFPDRFSARQFPNYSSELNVNALLLGDSALYLCASSLGLGAAGNTIYFGEGSWLTVV.

This sequence joins TRBV11-3 and TRBJ2-2; D remains ambiguous. The CDR3 has 13 amino acids. Germline-derived CDR1 and CDR2 are SGHNT and YENEEA. Trimming cost V 5 bases and J 8 bases, with 12 bases left between them. As DNA, the CDR3 is TGTGCCAGCAGCCTCACGTTGGAGGGGGAGCTGTTTTTT. Its protein is CASSLTLEGELFF.

The rearrangement links TRBV5-1 to TRBJ2-1; the match to TRBD2 covers 14 bases. This CDR3 contains 14 residues. V shed 7 bases, J shed 12 bases, and the junction held 9 bases outside the gene matches. Germline CDR1 reads SGHRS; CDR2 reads YFSETQ. The CDR3 DNA is TGCGCCAGCTCCTCAGGGACTAGCGGGAGTCTGCAGTTCTTC. Protein product: CASSSGTSGSLQFF.